Described below is a single TCR beta chain sequence and its context. The antigen is undetermined. The sample originates from a study of T cell clonotyping in hematopoietic cell transplantation. General observations from the study: After transplant, recipient diversity fell while pathologically expanded clonotypes grew through day 180. At the given depth, recipient repertoires were over 97% de novo clonotypes.

This CDR3 comprises 14 residues. Germline V CDR1 and CDR2: MDHEN, SYDVKM. V shed 7 bases, J shed 0 bases, and the junction held 3 bases outside the gene matches. Assay used: immunoSEQ multiplex PCR; TCRdb lists only in-frame clones, some missing. The sample includes approximately 4,500 clones, about 85% of them seen just once. This specimen was peripheral blood mononuclear cells, taken 180 days after allogeneic stem cell transplant. This sequence joins TRBV28 and TRBJ2-7; 10 bases are shared with TRBD2. The origin of this receptor is a male patient aged 55 to 70 who had an allogeneic stem cell transplant from an unrelated donor, so T cells may come from the graft donor. Some clones in this sample may be carry-over from other donors' samples. The chain's CDR3 is CASIPSGSSYEQYF. The CDR3 DNA reads TGTGCCAGCATTCCTAGCGGGAGCTCCTACGAGCAGTACTTC.